This T cell receptor (beta chain) appears in the sequencing data of a study of T cell responses to AZD1222 COVID-19 vaccine. Findings and caveats of the study: Reportedly, nearly half of unique spike TCRs recognized epitopes outside B.1.351/B.1.1.7 mutations. Once two AZD1222 doses were given, Spike-specific TCR breadth and depth went up.

This CDR3 has 17 residues. Germline V CDR1 and CDR2: SQVTM, ANQGSEA. Trimming at V came to 5 bases and at J to 0 bases, leaving 12 bases not matched to a gene. With respect to this clone: The antigen remains unidentified.

The repertoire was sequenced with immunoSEQ multiplex PCR; TCRdb's copy has only in-frame clones and lacks some. The table includes about 160,000 clones, 91% detected once. Specimen: peripheral blood, collected on day 0 of AZD1222 vaccination. The source of this sequence is an adult in good health. The chain carries TRBV29-1 and TRBJ1-4; 7 bases align to TRBD1. CDR3 coding DNA: TGCAGCGTTTTAGTTTTTGACAGGGATGCAACTAATGAAAAACTGTTTTTT. It translates to CSVLVFDRDATNEKLFF.